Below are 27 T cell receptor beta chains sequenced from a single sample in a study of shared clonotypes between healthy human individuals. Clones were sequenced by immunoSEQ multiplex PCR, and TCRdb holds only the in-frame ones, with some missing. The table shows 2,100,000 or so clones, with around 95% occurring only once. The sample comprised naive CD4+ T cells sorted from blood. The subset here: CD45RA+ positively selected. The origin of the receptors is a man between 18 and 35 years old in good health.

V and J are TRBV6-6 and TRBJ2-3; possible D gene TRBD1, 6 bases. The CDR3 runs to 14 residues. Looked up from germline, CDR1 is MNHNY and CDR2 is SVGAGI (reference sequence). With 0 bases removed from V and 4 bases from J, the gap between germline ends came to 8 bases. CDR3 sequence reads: CASSYSQGADTQYF. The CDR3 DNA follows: TGTGCCAGCAGTTACTCACAGGGAGCAGATACGCAGTATTTT.

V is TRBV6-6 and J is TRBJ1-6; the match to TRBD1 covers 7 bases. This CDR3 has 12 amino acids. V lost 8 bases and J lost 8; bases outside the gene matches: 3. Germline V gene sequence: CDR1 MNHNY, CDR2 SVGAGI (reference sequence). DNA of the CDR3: TGTGCCAGCCGGACAGGAGATTCACCCCTCCACTTT. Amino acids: CASRTGDSPLHF.

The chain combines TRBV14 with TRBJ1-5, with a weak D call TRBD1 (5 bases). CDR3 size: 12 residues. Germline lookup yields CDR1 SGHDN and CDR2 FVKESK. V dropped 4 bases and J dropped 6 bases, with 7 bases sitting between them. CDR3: CASSLQGQPQHF. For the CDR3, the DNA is TGTGCCAGCAGCCTGCAGGGTCAGCCCCAGCATTTT.

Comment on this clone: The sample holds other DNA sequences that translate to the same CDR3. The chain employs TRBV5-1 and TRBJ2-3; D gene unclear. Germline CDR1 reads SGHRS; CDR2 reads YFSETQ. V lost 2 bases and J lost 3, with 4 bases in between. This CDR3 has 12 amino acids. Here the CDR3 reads CASSFTTDTQYF. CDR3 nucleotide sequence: TGCGCCAGCAGCTTCACTACAGATACGCAGTATTTT.

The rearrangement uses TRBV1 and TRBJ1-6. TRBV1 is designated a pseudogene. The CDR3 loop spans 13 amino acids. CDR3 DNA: TGCACCAGCAGCCAAACGATGCGATCACCCCTCCACTTT. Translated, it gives CTSSQTMRSPLHF.

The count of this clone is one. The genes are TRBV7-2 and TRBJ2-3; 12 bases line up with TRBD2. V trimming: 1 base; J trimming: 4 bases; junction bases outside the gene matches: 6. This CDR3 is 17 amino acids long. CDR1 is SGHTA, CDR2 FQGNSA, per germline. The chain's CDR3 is CASSLGALAGGPDTQYF. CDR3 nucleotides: TGTGCCAGCAGCTTAGGGGCGCTAGCGGGAGGGCCAGATACGCAGTATTTT.

The CDR3 is CASSEGTGKKTKSPLHF. For the CDR3, the DNA is TGTGCCAGCAGTGAAGGGACAGGGAAGAAAACCAAATCACCCCTCCACTTT. V usage is TRBV6-1 and J usage is TRBJ1-6, with TRBD1 matching over 8 bases. The V segment lost 1 base and the J segment 10 bases; nucleotides outside the gene matches: 12. The germline gives CDR1 MNHNS, CDR2 SASEGT. This CDR3 region has 17 residues.

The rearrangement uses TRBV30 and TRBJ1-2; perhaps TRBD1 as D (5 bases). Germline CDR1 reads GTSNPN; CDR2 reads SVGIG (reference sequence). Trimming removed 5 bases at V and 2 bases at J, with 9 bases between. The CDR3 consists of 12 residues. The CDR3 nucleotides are TGTGCCTGGGAAGCAGGGAACTATGGCTACACCTTC. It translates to CAWEAGNYGYTF.

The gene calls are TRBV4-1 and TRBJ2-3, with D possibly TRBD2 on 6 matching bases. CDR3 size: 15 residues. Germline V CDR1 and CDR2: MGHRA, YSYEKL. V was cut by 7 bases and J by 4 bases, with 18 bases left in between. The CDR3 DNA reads TGCGCCAGCACTAAGTTCGAATTAGCGGCAGATACGCAGTATTTT. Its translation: CASTKFELAADTQYF.

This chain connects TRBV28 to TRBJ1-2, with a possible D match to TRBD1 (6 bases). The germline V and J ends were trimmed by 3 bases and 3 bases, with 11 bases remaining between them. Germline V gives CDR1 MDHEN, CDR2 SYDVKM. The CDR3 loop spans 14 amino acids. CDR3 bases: TGTGCCAGCAGTTTCTCCGGGGGCGACTATGGCTACACCTTC. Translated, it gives CASSFSGGDYGYTF.

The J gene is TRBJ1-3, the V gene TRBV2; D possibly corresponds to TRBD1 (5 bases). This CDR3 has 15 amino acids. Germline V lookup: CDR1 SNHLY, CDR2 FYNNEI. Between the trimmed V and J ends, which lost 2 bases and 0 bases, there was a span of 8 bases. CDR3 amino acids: CASSESRASGNTIYF. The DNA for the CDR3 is TGTGCCAGCAGTGAAAGCAGGGCCTCTGGAAACACCATATATTTT.

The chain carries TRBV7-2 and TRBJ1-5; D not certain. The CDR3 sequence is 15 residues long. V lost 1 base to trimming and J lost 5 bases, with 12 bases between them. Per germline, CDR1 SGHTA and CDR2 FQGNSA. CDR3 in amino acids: CASSLVGYAYQPQHF. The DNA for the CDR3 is TGTGCCAGCAGCTTAGTTGGCTACGCTTATCAGCCCCAGCATTTT.

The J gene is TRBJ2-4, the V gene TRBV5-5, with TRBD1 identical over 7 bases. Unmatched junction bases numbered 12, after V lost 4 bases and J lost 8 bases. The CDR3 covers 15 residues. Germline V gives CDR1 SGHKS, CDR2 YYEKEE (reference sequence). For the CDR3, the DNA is TGTGCCAGCAGCCGTGGTGGGACAGTTGTAGACATTCAGTACTTC. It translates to CASSRGGTVVDIQYF.

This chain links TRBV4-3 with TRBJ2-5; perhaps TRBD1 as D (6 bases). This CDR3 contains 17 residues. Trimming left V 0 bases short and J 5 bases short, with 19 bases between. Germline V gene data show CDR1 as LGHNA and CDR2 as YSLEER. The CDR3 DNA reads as TGCGCCAGCAGCCAAGATACGGTCAGGGGAGTAGGGGAGACCCAGTACTTC. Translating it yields CASSQDTVRGVGETQYF.

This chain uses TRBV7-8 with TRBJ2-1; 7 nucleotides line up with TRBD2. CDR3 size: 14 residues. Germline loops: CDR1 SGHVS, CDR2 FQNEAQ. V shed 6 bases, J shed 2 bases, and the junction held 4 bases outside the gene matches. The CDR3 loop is CASRGGDPYNEQFF. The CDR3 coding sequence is TGTGCCAGCAGGGGGGGGGACCCCTACAATGAGCAGTTCTTC.

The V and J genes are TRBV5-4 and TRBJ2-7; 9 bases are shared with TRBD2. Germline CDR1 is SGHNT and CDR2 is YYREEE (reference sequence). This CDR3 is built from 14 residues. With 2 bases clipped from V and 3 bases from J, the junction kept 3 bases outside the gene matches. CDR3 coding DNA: TGTGCCAGCAGCTTAAGGACTAGCGACTACGAGCAGTACTTC. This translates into CASSLRTSDYEQYF.

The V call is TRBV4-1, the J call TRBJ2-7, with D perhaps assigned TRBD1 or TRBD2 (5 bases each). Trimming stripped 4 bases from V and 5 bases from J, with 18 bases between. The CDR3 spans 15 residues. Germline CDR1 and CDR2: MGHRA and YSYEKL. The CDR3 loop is CASSRGLGEWNEQYF. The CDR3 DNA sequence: TGCGCCAGCAGCCGTGGCTTAGGGGAGTGGAACGAGCAGTACTTC.

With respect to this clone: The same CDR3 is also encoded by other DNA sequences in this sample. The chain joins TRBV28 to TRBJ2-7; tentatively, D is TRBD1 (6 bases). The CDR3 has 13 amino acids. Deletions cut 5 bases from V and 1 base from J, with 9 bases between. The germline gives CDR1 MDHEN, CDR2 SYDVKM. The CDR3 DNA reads TGTGCCAGCAGTCTTACAGGGTCCTACGAGCAGTACTTC. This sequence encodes CASSLTGSYEQYF. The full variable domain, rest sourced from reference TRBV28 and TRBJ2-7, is DVKVTQSSRYLVKRTGEKVFLECVQDMDHENMFWYRQDPGLGLRLIYFSYDVKMKEKGDIPEGYSVSREKKERFSLILESASTNQTSMYLCASSLTGSYEQYFGPGTRLTVT.

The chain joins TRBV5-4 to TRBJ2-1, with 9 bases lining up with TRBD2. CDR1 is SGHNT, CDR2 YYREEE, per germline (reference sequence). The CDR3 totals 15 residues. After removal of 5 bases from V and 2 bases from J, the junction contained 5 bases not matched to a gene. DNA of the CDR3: TGTGCCAGCAGGTTTAGCGGGAGTACCTACAATGAGCAGTTCTTC. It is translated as CASRFSGSTYNEQFF.

CDR3 loop: CASRPRQGAYVAFF. The CDR3 DNA reads as TGTGCCAGCAGACCCCGACAGGGTGCGTATGTAGCTTTCTTT. This sequence joins TRBV28 and TRBJ1-1; 7 bases align to TRBD1. V shed 6 bases and J 10 bases; nucleotides not matched to a gene: 14. This CDR3 contains 14 residues. In germline, CDR1 is MDHEN, CDR2 SYDVKM.

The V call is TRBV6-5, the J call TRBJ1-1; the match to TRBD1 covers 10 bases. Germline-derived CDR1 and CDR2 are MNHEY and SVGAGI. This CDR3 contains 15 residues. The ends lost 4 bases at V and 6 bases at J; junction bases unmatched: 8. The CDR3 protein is CASSSGTGEVAEAFF. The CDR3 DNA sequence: TGTGCCAGCAGTTCCGGGACAGGGGAAGTTGCTGAAGCTTTCTTT.

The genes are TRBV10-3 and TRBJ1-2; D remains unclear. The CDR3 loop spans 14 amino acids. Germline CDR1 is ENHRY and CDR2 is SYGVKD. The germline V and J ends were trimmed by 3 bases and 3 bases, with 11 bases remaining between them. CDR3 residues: CAISDGGGDYGYTF. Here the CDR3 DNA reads TGTGCCATCAGTGACGGAGGAGGCGACTATGGCTACACCTTC.

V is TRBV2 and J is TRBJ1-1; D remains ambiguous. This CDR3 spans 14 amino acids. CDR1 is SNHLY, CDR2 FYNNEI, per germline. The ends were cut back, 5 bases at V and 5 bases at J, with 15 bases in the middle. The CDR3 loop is CASSPSGVWTEAFF. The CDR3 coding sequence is TGTGCCAGCAGTCCTTCCGGGGTGTGGACTGAAGCTTTCTTT.

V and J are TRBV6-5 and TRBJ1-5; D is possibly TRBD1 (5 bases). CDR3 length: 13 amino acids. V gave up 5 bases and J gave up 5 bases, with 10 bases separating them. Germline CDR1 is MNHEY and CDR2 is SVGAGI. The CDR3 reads CASSQRGYQPQHF. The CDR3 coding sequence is TGTGCCAGCAGTCAACGGGGGTATCAGCCCCAGCATTTT.

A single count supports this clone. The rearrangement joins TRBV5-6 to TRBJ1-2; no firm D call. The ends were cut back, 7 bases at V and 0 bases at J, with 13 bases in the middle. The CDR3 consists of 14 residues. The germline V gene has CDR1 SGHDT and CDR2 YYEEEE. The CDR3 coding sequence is TGTGCCAGCTATAACTACGACCCTAACTATGGCTACACCTTC. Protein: CASYNYDPNYGYTF. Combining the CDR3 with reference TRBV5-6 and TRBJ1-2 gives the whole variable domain DAGVTQSPTHLIKTRGQQVTLRCSPKSGHDTVSWYQQALGQGPQFIFQYYEEEERQRGNFPDRFSGHQFPNYSSELNVNALLLGDSALYLCASYNYDPNYGYTFGSGTRLTVV.

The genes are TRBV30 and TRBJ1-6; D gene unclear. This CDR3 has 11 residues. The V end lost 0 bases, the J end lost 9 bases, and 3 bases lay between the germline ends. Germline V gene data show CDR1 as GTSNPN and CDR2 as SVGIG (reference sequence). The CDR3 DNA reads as TGTGCCTGGAGTGTGATTTCACCCCTCCACTTT. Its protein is CAWSVISPLHF.

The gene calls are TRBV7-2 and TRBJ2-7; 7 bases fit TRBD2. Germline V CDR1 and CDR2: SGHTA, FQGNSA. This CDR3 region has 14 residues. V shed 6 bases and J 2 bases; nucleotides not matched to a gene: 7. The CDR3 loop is CASRPTSATYEQYF. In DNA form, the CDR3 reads TGTGCCAGCAGGCCTACTAGCGCCACCTACGAGCAGTACTTC.